The 17 T cell receptor beta chains below all came from one sample that was sequenced in a study of cytomegalovirus exposure and HLA in healthy donors. 60 Vbeta and 13 Jbeta primers were used in PCR. TCRdb's table, derived via immunoSEQ multiplex PCR, lists solely in-frame clones and lacks some. The table records fewer than 250,000 clones, 80% to 90% of them present only once. What was sequenced was PBMCs. The receptors were sampled from a man younger than 40 in good health and CMV-seronegative.

This clone was picked up one time. V is TRBV7-2 and J is TRBJ2-7, with TRBD2 matching over 15 bases. V trimming: 8 bases; J trimming: 4 bases; junction bases outside the gene matches: 12. CDR1 is SGHTA, CDR2 FQGNSA, per germline. This CDR3 is built from 17 residues. CDR3 sequence (DNA): TGTGCCAGCTCTAGGACTAGCGGGGGGGCGGCGTCATACGAGCAGTACTTC. It is translated as CASSRTSGGAASYEQYF.

The V gene is TRBV7-8, the J gene TRBJ2-1, with D tentatively TRBD2 (6 bases). Looked up from germline, CDR1 is SGHVS and CDR2 is FQNEAQ. Deletions cut 1 base from V and 8 bases from J, with 15 bases between. CDR3 length: 15 residues. In DNA form, the CDR3 reads TGTGCCAGCAGCTTAGAAGCGGGCTTAGCCTATGAGCAGTTCTTC. Amino acids: CASSLEAGLAYEQFF. Full variable domain (outside the CDR3, taken from reference TRBV7-8 and TRBJ2-1): GAGVSQSPRYKVAKRGQDVALRCDPISGHVSLFWYQQALGQGPEFLTYFQNEAQLDKSGLPSDRFFAERPEGSVSTLKIQRTQQEDSAVYLCASSLEAGLAYEQFFGPGTRLTVL.

This clone has just one count. This chain's CDR3 is CASSFSYDRGKTEAFF. In DNA form, the CDR3 reads TGCGCCAGCAGCTTCTCCTATGACAGGGGAAAGACTGAAGCTTTCTTT. V usage is TRBV5-1 and J usage is TRBJ1-1; 8 bases line up with TRBD1. The length of the CDR3 is 16 residues. CDR1 SGHRS and CDR2 YFSETQ come from the germline V gene. V gave up 2 bases and J gave up 5 bases; unmatched junction bases: 11.

There are a few counts of this clone. This chain uses TRBV7-2 with TRBJ1-6; the D is unclear. There are 15 residues in the CDR3. V dropped 7 bases and J dropped 0 bases, with 10 bases sitting between them. Per germline, CDR1 SGHTA and CDR2 FQGNSA. The CDR3 DNA follows: TGTGCCAGCACTGCGCGGAGCTCCTATAATTCACCCCTCCACTTT. Protein product: CASTARSSYNSPLHF.

This sequence joins TRBV27 and TRBJ2-5; 11 bases align to TRBD2. V lost 5 bases, J lost 1 base, and 9 bases stayed unmatched. The CDR3 runs to 17 residues. Germline CDR1 reads MNHEY; CDR2 reads SMNVEV (reference sequence). CDR3 in DNA: TGTGCCAGCAGTAGTAGCGGGGGGGCCCTGGGCCAAGAGACCCAGTACTTC. Amino acid sequence: CASSSSGGALGQETQYF.

This chain links TRBV4-1 with TRBJ2-3, with 8 positions matching TRBD2. Germline trimming cut 1 base from V and 2 bases from J; bases unmatched to any gene: 11. CDR1 and CDR2 from the germline V gene are MGHRA and YSYEKL. CDR3 length: 18 residues. CDR3 sequence reads: CASSQVLVKAGDTDTQYF. In DNA, the CDR3 is TGCGCCAGCAGCCAAGTACTAGTAAAAGCGGGGGACACAGATACGCAGTATTTT.

This chain connects TRBV6-1 to TRBJ2-7, with 11 bases that match TRBD1. This CDR3 comprises 15 residues. V lost 6 bases to trimming and J lost 0 bases; unmatched junction nucleotides: 4. The germline gives CDR1 MNHNS, CDR2 SASEGT. CDR3 nucleotide sequence: TGTGCCAGCAGGGCGGGACAGGGGGGCTCCTACGAGCAGTACTTC. It encodes CASRAGQGGSYEQYF.

There are a few counts of this clone. This chain joins TRBV28 and TRBJ1-5; TRBD1 is a possible D gene (6 bases). Germline loops: CDR1 MDHEN, CDR2 SYDVKM. This CDR3 has 17 residues. Trimming stripped 6 bases from V and 7 bases from J, with 25 bases between. The CDR3 DNA sequence: TGTGCCAGCAGACCTCAACTGCAGGAACAGGGTGAACAGCCCCAGCATTTT. Amino acids: CASRPQLQEQGEQPQHF. Based on the CDR3 plus reference TRBV28 and TRBJ1-5, the full variable domain is DVKVTQSSRYLVKRTGEKVFLECVQDMDHENMFWYRQDPGLGLRLIYFSYDVKMKEKGDIPEGYSVSREKKERFSLILESASTNQTSMYLCASRPQLQEQGEQPQHFGDGTRLSIL.

This chain connects TRBV7-6 to TRBJ1-5; 9 bases agree with TRBD1. V lost 11 bases to trimming and J lost 5 bases; unmatched junction nucleotides: 7. This CDR3 is built from 13 residues. The V gene's germline CDR1 is SGHVS and CDR2 FNYEAQ. As DNA, the CDR3 is TGTGCCTCGGGACAGGGTAGATATCAGCCCCAGCATTTT. Its protein product is CASGQGRYQPQHF.

V and J are TRBV13 and TRBJ1-2; D gene uncertain. Germline loops: CDR1 PRHDT, CDR2 FYEKMQ (reference sequence). Trimming cost V 0 bases and J 7 bases, with 12 bases left between them. The CDR3 has 14 amino acids. In DNA form, the CDR3 reads TGTGCCAGCAGCTTAGGCCAGGTGGTGATTGGCTACACCTTC. It encodes CASSLGQVVIGYTF.

The gene calls are TRBV9 and TRBJ2-7, with a possible D match to TRBD1 (6 bases). Trimming shortened V by 4 bases and J by 3 bases, and 14 bases separated the two germline ends. Germline CDR1 is SGDLS and CDR2 is YYNGEE. The CDR3 consists of 14 residues. The CDR3 loop reads CASSPRTDSYEQYF. DNA of the CDR3: TGTGCCAGCAGCCCTCGGACAGACAGCTACGAGCAGTACTTC.

V is TRBV9 and J is TRBJ2-2, with unresolved D. Trimming cost V 3 bases and J 7 bases, with 10 bases left between them. Per the germline V gene, CDR1 is SGDLS and CDR2 is YYNGEE. This CDR3 has 13 amino acids. The DNA of the CDR3 is TGTGCCAGCAGCGCCCGGTTGTACGGGGAGCTGTTTTTT. Protein product: CASSARLYGELFF.

This chain joins TRBV28 and TRBJ2-3, with a possible D match to TRBD2 (5 bases). The V and J ends lost 8 bases and 2 bases respectively, with 17 bases between them. The CDR3 contains 15 residues. Germline CDR1 is MDHEN and CDR2 is SYDVKM. The CDR3 DNA sequence: TGTGCCAGCGGGATCTCGGGGTACAACACAGATACGCAGTATTTT. Its translation: CASGISGYNTDTQYF.

This chain links TRBV6-1 with TRBJ1-1, with 9 bases aligning to TRBD1. Looked up from germline, CDR1 is MNHNS and CDR2 is SASEGT. J was trimmed by 12 bases and V by 4 bases; bases with no gene match: 9. This CDR3 spans 13 amino acids. The CDR3 sequence is CASSATRDRDTFF. The CDR3, as DNA: TGTGCCAGCAGTGCCACTCGGGACAGGGATACTTTCTTT.

This clone occurred once. For the CDR3, the DNA is TGTGCCAGCAGCTTAGGAGGGACAGGGGTCCCCTACGAGCAGTACTTC. Protein sequence: CASSLGGTGVPYEQYF. The V and J genes are TRBV7-9 and TRBJ2-7, with TRBD1 matching 10 bases. Germline lookup yields CDR1 SEHNR and CDR2 FQNEAQ (reference sequence). The CDR3 runs to 16 residues. V lost 1 base, J lost 2 bases, and 5 bases stayed unmatched. Full variable domain (rest looked up from reference TRBV7-9 and TRBJ2-7): DTGVSQNPRHKITKRGQNVTFRCDPISEHNRLYWYRQTLGQGPEFLTYFQNEAQLEKSRLLSDRFSAERPKGSFSTLEIQRTEQGDSAMYLCASSLGGTGVPYEQYFGPGTRLTVT.

The V and J genes are TRBV27 and TRBJ1-2; D unresolved. V was trimmed by 1 base and J by 0 bases, leaving 15 bases between them. Per the germline V gene, CDR1 is MNHEY and CDR2 is SMNVEV (reference sequence). CDR3 length equals 17 residues. The CDR3 loop is CASSLFPPASTNYGYTF. The CDR3 region has the DNA TGTGCCAGCAGTTTATTCCCCCCCGCGTCAACTAACTATGGCTACACCTTC.

The chain employs TRBV7-9 and TRBJ1-4, with 10 bases aligning to TRBD1. Germline V gives CDR1 SEHNR, CDR2 FQNEAQ (reference sequence). V shed 5 bases and J 4 bases; nucleotides not matched to a gene: 4. The CDR3 sequence is 15 residues long. DNA of the CDR3: TGTGCCAGCAGCCCACGGACAGGGGGTAATGAAAAACTGTTTTTT. Translating gives CASSPRTGGNEKLFF.